These 2 T cell receptor beta chains were sequenced from one sample in a study of vaccination and CD4 T cells after COVID-19. TCRdb itself ran the PCR reads through MiXCR, one entry per CDR3 protein. The sample contains 20,000 to 25,000 distinct CDR3 sequences, 58% of which appear only once. Sequenced material: CD4+ T cells from blood, taken before SARS-CoV-2 vaccination. The receptors here all came from a human donor who had recovered from COVID-19.

The CDR3: CSAKPGLAGGPNEQYF. CDR3 nucleotide sequence: TGCAGTGCCAAACCGGGACTAGCGGGAGGGCCAAACGAGCAGTACTTC. The rearrangement uses TRBV20-1 and TRBJ2-7; 16 positions agree with TRBD2. Per germline, CDR1 DFQATT and CDR2 SNEGSKA (reference sequence). Germline trimming cut 6 bases from V and 5 bases from J; bases unmatched to any gene: 10. The CDR3 consists of 16 residues.

The chain couples TRBV5-1 to TRBJ1-6; a possible D gene is TRBD1 (6 bases). V was trimmed by 4 bases and J by 9 bases, leaving 20 bases between them. Germline V gene data show CDR1 as SGHRS and CDR2 as YFSETQ. The CDR3 runs 16 residues. As DNA, the CDR3 is TGCGCCAGCAGCCCGGGGGACAAGGGGACGACTTCACCCCTCCACTTT. As protein: CASSPGDKGTTSPLHF.